The clone carrying this T cell receptor beta chain was picked up a small number of times. What it recognizes is unknown. In the PCR, 60 Vbeta and 13 Jbeta primers were used. Sequenced by immunoSEQ multiplex PCR; TCRdb stores in-frame clones only, minus some. The table lists roughly 98,000 clones, less than 65% of them singletons. The data were taken from a study of cytomegalovirus exposure and HLA in healthy donors. Overall study results and limits: Common viral pathogens seemed, in a later analysis, to connect with several of the most significant clusters.

This clonotype was sampled from a woman under 40 in good health and CMV-seropositive. The sample comprised PBMCs.

The DNA for the CDR3 is TGTGCCAGCAATCCCATTGGACAGGACTATGGCTACACCTTC. Translating gives CASNPIGQDYGYTF. This chain links TRBV9 with TRBJ1-2; TRBD1 agrees at 7 bases. The CDR3 covers 14 residues. V gave up 6 bases and J gave up 3 bases; unmatched junction bases: 8. Germline CDR1 and CDR2: SGDLS and YYNGEE.